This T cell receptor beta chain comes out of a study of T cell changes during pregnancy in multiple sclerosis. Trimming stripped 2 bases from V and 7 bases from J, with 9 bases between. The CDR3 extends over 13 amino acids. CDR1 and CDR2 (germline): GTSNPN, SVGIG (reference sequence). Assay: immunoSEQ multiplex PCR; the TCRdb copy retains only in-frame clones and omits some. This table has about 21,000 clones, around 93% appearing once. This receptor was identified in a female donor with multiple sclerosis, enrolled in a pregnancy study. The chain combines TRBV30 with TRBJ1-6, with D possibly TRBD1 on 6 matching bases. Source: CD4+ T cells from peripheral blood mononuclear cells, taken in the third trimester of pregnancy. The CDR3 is CAWSIQGNSPLHF. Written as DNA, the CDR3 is TGTGCCTGGAGTATTCAGGGGAATTCACCCCTCCACTTT.